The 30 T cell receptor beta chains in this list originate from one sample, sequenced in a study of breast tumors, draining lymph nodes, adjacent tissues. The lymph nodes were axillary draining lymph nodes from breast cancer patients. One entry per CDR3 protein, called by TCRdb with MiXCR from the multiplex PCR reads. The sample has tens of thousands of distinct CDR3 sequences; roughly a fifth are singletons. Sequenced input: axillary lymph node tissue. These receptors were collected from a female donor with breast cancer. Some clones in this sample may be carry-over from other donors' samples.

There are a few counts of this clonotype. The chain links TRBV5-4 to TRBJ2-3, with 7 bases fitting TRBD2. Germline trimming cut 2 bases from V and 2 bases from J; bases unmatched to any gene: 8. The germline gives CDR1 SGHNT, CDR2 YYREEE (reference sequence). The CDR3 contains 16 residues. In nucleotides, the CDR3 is TGTGCCAGCAGCTTAGGCGGGAGCTCTCTCACAGATACGCAGTATTTT. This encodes CASSLGGSSLTDTQYF.

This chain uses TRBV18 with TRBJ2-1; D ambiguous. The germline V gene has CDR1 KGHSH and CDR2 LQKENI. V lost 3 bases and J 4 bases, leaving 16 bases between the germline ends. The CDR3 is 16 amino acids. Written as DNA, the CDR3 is TGTGCCAGCTCACCTCGAGACGGAGCCAATTACAATGAGCAGTTCTTC. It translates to CASSPRDGANYNEQFF.

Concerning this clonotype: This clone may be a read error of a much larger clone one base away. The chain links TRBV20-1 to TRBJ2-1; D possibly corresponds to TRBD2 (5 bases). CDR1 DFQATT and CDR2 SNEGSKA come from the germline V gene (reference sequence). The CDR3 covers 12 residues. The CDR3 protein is CGARTYSDEQFF. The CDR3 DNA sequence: TGCGGTGCTAGGACTTATTCAGATGAGCAGTTCTTC.

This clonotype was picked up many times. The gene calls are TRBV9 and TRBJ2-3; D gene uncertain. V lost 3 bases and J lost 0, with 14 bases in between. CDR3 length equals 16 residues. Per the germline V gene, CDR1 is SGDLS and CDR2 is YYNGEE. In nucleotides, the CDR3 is TGTGCCAGCAGCGGCCGCTTTGCAGATAGCACAGATACGCAGTATTTT. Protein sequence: CASSGRFADSTDTQYF. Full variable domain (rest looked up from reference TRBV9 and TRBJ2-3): DSGVTQTPKHLITATGQRVTLRCSPRSGDLSVYWYQQSLDQGLQFLIQYYNGEERAKGNILERFSAQQFPDLHSELNLSSLELGDSALYFCASSGRFADSTDTQYFGPGTRLTVL.

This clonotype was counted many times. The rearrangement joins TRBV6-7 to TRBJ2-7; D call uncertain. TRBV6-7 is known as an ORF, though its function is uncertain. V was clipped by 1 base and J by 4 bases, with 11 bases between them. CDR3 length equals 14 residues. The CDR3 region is CASSYCHGSYEQYF. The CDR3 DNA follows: TGTGCCAGCAGTTACTGTCACGGATCATACGAGCAGTACTTC.

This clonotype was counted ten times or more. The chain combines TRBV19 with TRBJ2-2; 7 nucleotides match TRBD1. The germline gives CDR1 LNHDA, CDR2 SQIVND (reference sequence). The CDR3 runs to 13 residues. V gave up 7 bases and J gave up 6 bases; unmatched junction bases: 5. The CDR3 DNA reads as TGTGCCAGTACAGTGGACAGGTCCGGGGAGCTGTTTTTT. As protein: CASTVDRSGELFF.

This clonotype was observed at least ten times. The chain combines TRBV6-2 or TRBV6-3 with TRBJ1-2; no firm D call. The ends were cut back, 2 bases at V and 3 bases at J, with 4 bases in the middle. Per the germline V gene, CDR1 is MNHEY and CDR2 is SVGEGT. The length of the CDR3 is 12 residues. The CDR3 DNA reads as TGTGCCAGCAGTTACGGACACTATGGCTACACCTTC. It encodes CASSYGHYGYTF.

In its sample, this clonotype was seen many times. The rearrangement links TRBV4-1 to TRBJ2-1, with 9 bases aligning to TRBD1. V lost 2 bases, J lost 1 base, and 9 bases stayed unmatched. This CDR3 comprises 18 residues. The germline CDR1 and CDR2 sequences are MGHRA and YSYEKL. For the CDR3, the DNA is TGCGCCAGCAGCCAACGACCTCCCGGGACAGGGTCCTACAATGAGCAGTTCTTC. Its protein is CASSQRPPGTGSYNEQFF.

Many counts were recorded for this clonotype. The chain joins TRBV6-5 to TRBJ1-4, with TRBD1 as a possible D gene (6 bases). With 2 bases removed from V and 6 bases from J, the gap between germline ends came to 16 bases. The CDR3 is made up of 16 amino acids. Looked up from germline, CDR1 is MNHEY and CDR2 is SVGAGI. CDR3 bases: TGTGCCAGCAGTTACACCTTTACAGGGATCCATGAAAAACTGTTTTTT. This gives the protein CASSYTFTGIHEKLFF.

In nucleotides, the CDR3 is TGTGCCAGCAGTTTCATACTATGGGACAGTAATGAAAAACTGTTTTTT. It encodes CASSFILWDSNEKLFF. The chain joins TRBV28 to TRBJ1-4; 7 bases agree with TRBD1. CDR3 length equals 16 residues. The V segment lost 3 bases and the J segment 4 bases; nucleotides outside the gene matches: 8. In germline, CDR1 is MDHEN, CDR2 SYDVKM.

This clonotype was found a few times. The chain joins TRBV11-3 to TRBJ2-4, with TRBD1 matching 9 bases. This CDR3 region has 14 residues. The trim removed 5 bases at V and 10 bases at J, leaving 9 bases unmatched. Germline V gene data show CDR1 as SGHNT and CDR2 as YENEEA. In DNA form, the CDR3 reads TGTGCCAGCAGCCCATTGGGACAGGGCGATATTCAGTACTTC. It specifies CASSPLGQGDIQYF.

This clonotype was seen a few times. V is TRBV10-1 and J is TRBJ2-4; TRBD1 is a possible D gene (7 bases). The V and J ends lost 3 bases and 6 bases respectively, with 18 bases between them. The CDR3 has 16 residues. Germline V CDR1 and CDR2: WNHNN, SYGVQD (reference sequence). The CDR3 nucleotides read TGCGCCAGCAGTGAAGGCAGGGGGGAACCTGGAAACATTCAGTACTTC. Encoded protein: CASSEGRGEPGNIQYF.

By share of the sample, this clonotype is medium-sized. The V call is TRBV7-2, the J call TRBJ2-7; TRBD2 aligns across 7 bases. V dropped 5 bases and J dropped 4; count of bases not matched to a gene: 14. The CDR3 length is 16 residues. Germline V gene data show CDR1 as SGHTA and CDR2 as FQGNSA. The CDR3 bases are TGTGCCAGCAGCCTCCGAGAACTAGCGTTCGGTTACGAGCAGTACTTC. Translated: CASSLRELAFGYEQYF. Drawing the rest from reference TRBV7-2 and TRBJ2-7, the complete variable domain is GAGVSQSPSNKVTEKGKDVELRCDPISGHTALYWYRQSLGQGLEFLIYFQGNSAPDKSGLPSDRFSAERTGGSVSTLTIQRTQQEDSAVYLCASSLRELAFGYEQYFGPGTRLTVT.

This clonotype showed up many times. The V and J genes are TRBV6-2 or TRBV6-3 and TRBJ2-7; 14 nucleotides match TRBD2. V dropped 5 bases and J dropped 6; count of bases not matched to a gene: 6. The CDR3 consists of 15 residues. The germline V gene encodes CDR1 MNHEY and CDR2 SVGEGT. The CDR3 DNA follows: TGTGCCAGCAGTACTTTGGGACTAGCGGGAGTCGAGCAGTACTTC. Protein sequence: CASSTLGLAGVEQYF.

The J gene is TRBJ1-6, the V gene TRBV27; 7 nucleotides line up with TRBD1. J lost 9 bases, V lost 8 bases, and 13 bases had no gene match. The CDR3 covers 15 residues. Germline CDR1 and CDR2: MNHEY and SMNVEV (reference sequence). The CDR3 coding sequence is TGTGCCAGCGGACCGGGACAGATCCTAGGTTCACCCCTCCACTTT. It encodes CASGPGQILGSPLHF.

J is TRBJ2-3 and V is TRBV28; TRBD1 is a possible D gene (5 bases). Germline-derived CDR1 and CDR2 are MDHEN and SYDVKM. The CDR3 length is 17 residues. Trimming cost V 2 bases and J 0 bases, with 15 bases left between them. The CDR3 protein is CASSLRSGAGSTDTQYF. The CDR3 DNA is TGTGCCAGCAGTTTAAGATCTGGGGCCGGGAGCACAGATACGCAGTATTTT.

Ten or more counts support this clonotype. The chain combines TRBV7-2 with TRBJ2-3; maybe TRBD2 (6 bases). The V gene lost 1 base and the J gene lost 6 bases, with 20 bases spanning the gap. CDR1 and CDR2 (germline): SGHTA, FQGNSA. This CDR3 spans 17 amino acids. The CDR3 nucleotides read TGTGCCAGCAGCTTAGACCGAAGGAGGGGCCCCTGGGATACGCAGTATTTT. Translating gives CASSLDRRRGPWDTQYF.

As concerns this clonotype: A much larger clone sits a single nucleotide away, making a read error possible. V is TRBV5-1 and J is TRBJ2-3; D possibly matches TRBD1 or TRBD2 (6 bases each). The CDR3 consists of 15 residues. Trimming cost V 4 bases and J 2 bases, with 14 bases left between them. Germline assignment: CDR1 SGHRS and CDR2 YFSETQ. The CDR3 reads CASSLGGFYTDTQYF. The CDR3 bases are TGCGCCAGCAGCCTGGGGGGCTTTTACACAGATACGCAGTATTTT.

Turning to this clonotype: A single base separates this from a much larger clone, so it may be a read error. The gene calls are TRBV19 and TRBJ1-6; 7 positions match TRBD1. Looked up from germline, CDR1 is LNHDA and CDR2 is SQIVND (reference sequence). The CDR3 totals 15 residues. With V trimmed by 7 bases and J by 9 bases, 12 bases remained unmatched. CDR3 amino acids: CASTRYRGQVSPLHF. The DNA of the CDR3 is TGTGCCAGTACCCGTTACAGGGGACAAGTTTCACCCCTCCACTTT.

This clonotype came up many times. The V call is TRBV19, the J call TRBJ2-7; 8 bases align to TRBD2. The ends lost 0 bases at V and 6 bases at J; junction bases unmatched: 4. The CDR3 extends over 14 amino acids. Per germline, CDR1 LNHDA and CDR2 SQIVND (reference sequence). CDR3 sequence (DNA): TGTGCCAGTAGTATAGAGAGCGGGAGAGGCGAGCAGTACTTC. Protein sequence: CASSIESGRGEQYF.

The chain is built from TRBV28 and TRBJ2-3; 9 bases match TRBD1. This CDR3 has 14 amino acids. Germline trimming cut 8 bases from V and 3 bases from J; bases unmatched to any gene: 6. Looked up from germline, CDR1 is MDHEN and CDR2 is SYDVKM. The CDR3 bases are TGTGCCAGCTCGGACAGGGGCATTACAGATACGCAGTATTTT. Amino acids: CASSDRGITDTQYF. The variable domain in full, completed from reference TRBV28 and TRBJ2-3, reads DVKVTQSSRYLVKRTGEKVFLECVQDMDHENMFWYRQDPGLGLRLIYFSYDVKMKEKGDIPEGYSVSREKKERFSLILESASTNQTSMYLCASSDRGITDTQYFGPGTRLTVL.

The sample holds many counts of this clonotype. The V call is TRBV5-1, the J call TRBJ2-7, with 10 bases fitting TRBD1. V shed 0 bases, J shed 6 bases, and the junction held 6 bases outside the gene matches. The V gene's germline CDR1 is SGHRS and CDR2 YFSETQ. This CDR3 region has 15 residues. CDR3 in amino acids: CASSLETGGLLEQYF. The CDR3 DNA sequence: TGCGCCAGCAGCTTGGAGACAGGGGGCCTGCTCGAGCAGTACTTC.

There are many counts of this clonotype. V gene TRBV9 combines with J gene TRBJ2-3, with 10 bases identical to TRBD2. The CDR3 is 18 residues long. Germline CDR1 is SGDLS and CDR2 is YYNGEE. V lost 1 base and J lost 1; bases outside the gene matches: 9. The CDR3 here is CASSVTPTSGTGTDTQYF. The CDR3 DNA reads TGTGCCAGCAGCGTAACACCTACTAGCGGGACCGGCACAGATACGCAGTATTTT.

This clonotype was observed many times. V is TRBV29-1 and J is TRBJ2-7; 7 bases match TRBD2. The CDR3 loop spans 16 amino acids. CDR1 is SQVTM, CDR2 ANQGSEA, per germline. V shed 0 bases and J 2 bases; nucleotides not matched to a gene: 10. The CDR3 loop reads CSVEDPAGSPTYEQYF. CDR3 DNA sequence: TGCAGCGTTGAAGACCCAGCGGGGTCCCCCACCTACGAGCAGTACTTC.

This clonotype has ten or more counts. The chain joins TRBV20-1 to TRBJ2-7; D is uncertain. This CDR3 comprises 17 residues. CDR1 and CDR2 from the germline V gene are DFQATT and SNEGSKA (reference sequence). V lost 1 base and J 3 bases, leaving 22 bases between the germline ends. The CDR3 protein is CSARATRTAQNLYEQYF. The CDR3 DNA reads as TGCAGTGCTAGAGCAACCCGGACGGCACAGAACCTCTACGAGCAGTACTTC.

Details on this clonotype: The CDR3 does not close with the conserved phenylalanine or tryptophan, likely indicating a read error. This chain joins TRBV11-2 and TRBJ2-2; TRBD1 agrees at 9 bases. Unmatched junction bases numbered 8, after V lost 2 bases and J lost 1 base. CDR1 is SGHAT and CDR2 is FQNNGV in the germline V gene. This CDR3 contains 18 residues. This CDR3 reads CASSLTRLTGGNTGELFV. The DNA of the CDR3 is TGTGCCAGCAGCTTAACTCGGTTGACAGGGGGGAACACCGGGGAGCTGTTTGTT.

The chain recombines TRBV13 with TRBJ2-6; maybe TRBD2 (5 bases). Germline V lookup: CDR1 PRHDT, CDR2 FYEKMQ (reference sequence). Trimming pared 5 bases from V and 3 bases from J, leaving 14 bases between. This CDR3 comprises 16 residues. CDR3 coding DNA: TGTGCCAGCAGCGCCAATCGGGGAGTTGGGGCCAACGTCCTGACTTTC. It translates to CASSANRGVGANVLTF. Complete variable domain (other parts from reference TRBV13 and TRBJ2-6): AAGVIQSPRHLIKEKRETATLKCYPIPRHDTVYWYQQGPGQDPQFLISFYEKMQSDKGSIPDRFSAQQFSDYHSELNMSSLELGDSALYFCASSANRGVGANVLTFGAGSRLTVL.

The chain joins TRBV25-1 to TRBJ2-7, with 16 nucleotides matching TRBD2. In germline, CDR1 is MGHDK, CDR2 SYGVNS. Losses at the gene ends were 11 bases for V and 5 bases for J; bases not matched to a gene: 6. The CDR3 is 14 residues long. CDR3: CAAGTSGRANEQYF. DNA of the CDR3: TGTGCCGCCGGGACTAGCGGGAGGGCCAACGAGCAGTACTTC.

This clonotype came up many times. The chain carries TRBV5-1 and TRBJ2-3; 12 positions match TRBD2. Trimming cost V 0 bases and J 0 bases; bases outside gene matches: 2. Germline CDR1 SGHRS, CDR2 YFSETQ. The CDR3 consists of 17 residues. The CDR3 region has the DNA TGCGCCAGCAGCTTGGCACTAGCGGGAGGCAGCACAGATACGCAGTATTTT. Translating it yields CASSLALAGGSTDTQYF.

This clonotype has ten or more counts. CDR3 protein: CASSAGVIGELFF. The DNA for the CDR3 is TGCGCCAGCAGCGCGGGAGTGATCGGGGAGCTGTTTTTT. V and J are TRBV10-1 and TRBJ2-2; 7 bases are shared with TRBD2. The CDR3 is 13 amino acids. V was clipped by 6 bases and J by 7 bases; unmatched bases: 5. CDR1 is WNHNN and CDR2 is SYGVQD in the germline V gene (reference sequence).